The next 21 T cell receptor beta chains were all read from a single sample in a study of T cells in localized non-small cell lung cancer. Sequencing was performed with immunoSEQ multiplex PCR; in TCRdb, only in-frame clones are kept and a portion is missing. The table includes around 130,000 clones, roughly 90% detected once. Sequencing used peripheral blood, obtained before any cancer treatment. These receptors all come from a female donor aged 60 or older with stage I lung adenocarcinoma.

This chain links TRBV6-6 with TRBJ1-5; possibly TRBD1 for D (5 bases). From germline, CDR1 is MNHNY and CDR2 SVGAGI (reference sequence). The CDR3 length is 16 residues. The ends were cut back, 6 bases at V and 5 bases at J, with 20 bases in the middle. The CDR3 region is CASSVGFRGSYQPQHF. As DNA, the CDR3 is TGTGCCAGCAGCGTAGGGTTTCGGGGGTCCTATCAGCCCCAGCATTTT.

The chain is built from TRBV7-8 and TRBJ1-2; no clear D. The ends were cut back, 0 bases at V and 1 base at J, with 15 bases in the middle. The CDR3 runs 17 residues. Germline V CDR1 and CDR2: SGHVS, FQNEAQ. CDR3 loop: CASSLAVLQPLNYGYTF. The DNA of the CDR3 is TGTGCCAGCAGCTTAGCGGTCCTCCAGCCACTTAACTATGGCTACACCTTC.

The rearrangement uses TRBV7-8 and TRBJ1-5; D unresolved. The CDR3 loop spans 13 amino acids. V lost 8 bases and J 4 bases, leaving 12 bases between the germline ends. Germline-derived CDR1 and CDR2 are SGHVS and FQNEAQ. As DNA, the CDR3 is TGTGCCAGCGGTGGGTTGCCGAATCAGCCCCAGCATTTT. Translation: CASGGLPNQPQHF.

The J gene is TRBJ2-1, the V gene TRBV5-1; 11 nucleotides align to TRBD2. Trimming cost V 6 bases and J 9 bases; bases outside gene matches: 8. Germline V gives CDR1 SGHRS, CDR2 YFSETQ. The CDR3 consists of 14 residues. CDR3 sequence: CASNVLAGGREQFF. The CDR3 bases are TGCGCCAGCAATGTTCTAGCGGGGGGACGTGAGCAGTTCTTC. Combining the CDR3 with reference TRBV5-1 and TRBJ2-1 gives the whole variable domain KAGVTQTPRYLIKTRGQQVTLSCSPISGHRSVSWYQQTPGQGLQFLFEYFSETQRNKGNFPGRFSGRQFSNSRSEMNVSTLELGDSALYLCASNVLAGGREQFFGPGTRLTVL.

The rearrangement joins TRBV6-5 to TRBJ2-1, with D perhaps matching TRBD2 (6 bases). Germline loops: CDR1 MNHEY, CDR2 SVGAGI. This CDR3 region has 15 residues. The germline V and J ends were trimmed by 6 bases and 0 bases, with 12 bases remaining between them. CDR3 nucleotides: TGTGCCAGCAGCAACCCCGGGGGCTCCTACAATGAGCAGTTCTTC. Translated: CASSNPGGSYNEQFF.

The chain couples TRBV28 to TRBJ1-4, with D perhaps TRBD1 (5 bases). Germline V CDR1 and CDR2: MDHEN, SYDVKM. This CDR3 has 14 amino acids. V lost 5 bases to trimming and J lost 7 bases, with 14 bases between them. The CDR3 region has the DNA TGTGCCAGCAGTACAGGAGGGCGTGGTGAAAAACTGTTTTTT. Its protein is CASSTGGRGEKLFF.

CDR3 DNA: TGCAGCGTTGTCCCCGATCTGAACACTGAAGCTTTCTTT. It translates to CSVVPDLNTEAFF. The V gene is TRBV29-1, the J gene TRBJ1-1; no clear D gene. Trimming took 4 bases from V and 0 from J, leaving 9 bases between them. This CDR3 is built from 13 residues. The germline CDR1 and CDR2 sequences are SQVTM and ANQGSEA.

The CDR3: CASSLNDDYNEQFF. The DNA for the CDR3 is TGTGCCAGCAGCTTAAACGACGACTACAATGAGCAGTTCTTC. The chain is built from TRBV7-3 and TRBJ2-1; D is ambiguous. The CDR3 totals 14 residues. Deletions cut 1 base from V and 3 bases from J, with 7 bases between. CDR1 is SGHTA and CDR2 is FQGTGA in the germline V gene.

The chain joins TRBV4-2 to TRBJ2-1; the match to TRBD2 covers 14 bases. The CDR3 spans 16 residues. J gave up 8 bases and V 3 bases, and 6 bases lay outside the gene matches. CDR1 and CDR2 from the germline V gene are LGHNA and YNFKEQ. The CDR3 coding sequence is TGTGCCAGCAGCCAGGGGGGGACTAGCGGGAGCCATGAGCAGTTCTTC. It codes for CASSQGGTSGSHEQFF.

This clone appeared once. The rearrangement joins TRBV29-1 to TRBJ2-7; D is undetermined. The CDR3 length is 11 residues. Trimming cost V 4 bases and J 5 bases, with 9 bases left between them. CDR1 and CDR2 (germline): SQVTM, ANQGSEA. The CDR3 region is CSVGLLDEQYF. In DNA, the CDR3 is TGCAGCGTTGGCCTACTTGACGAGCAGTACTTC.

The chain links TRBV7-3 to TRBJ2-7; TRBD2 agrees at 9 bases. V trimming: 10 bases; J trimming: 4 bases; junction bases outside the gene matches: 8. Germline CDR1 SGHTA, CDR2 FQGTGA. The CDR3 extends over 13 amino acids. The CDR3 sequence: CATSSGIGYEQYF. In DNA, the CDR3 is TGTGCCACCTCTAGCGGGATCGGGTACGAGCAGTACTTC. Supplemented by reference TRBV7-3 and TRBJ2-7, the full variable domain reads GAGVSQTPSNKVTEKGKYVELRCDPISGHTALYWYRQSLGQGPEFLIYFQGTGAADDSGLPNDRFFAVRPEGSVSTLKIQRTERGDSAVYLCATSSGIGYEQYFGPGTRLTVT.

The rearrangement uses TRBV10-3 and TRBJ2-1; D possibly corresponds to TRBD2 (5 bases). Trimming took 4 bases from V and 8 from J, leaving 12 bases between them. Germline V gene data show CDR1 as ENHRY and CDR2 as SYGVKD. The CDR3 extends over 13 amino acids. CDR3 protein: CAISATEGHEQFF. In DNA form, the CDR3 reads TGTGCCATCAGTGCTACAGAGGGCCATGAGCAGTTCTTC.

The chain is built from TRBV5-1 and TRBJ2-7; a possible D gene is TRBD2 (6 bases). Trimming stripped 4 bases from V and 6 bases from J, with 20 bases between. The CDR3 has 15 residues. Germline V lookup: CDR1 SGHRS, CDR2 YFSETQ. DNA for the CDR3: TGCGCCAGCAGCCTGGGGGGAACAACGGTGGGCGAGCAGTACTTC. Residues: CASSLGGTTVGEQYF.

The V call is TRBV29-1, the J call TRBJ2-7, with D perhaps given as TRBD1 or TRBD2 (5 bases each). Trimming removed 4 bases at V and 2 bases at J, with 9 bases between. The germline gives CDR1 SQVTM, CDR2 ANQGSEA. The CDR3 is made up of 12 amino acids. CDR3 nucleotide sequence: TGCAGCGTTGCCGGGGCTACCTACGAGCAGTACTTC. Translated, it gives CSVAGATYEQYF.

This clone was counted between two and nine times. The V and J genes are TRBV11-2 and TRBJ2-3; D possibly corresponds to TRBD1 (6 bases). Trimming removed 5 bases at V and 5 bases at J, with 14 bases between. Germline V gene data show CDR1 as SGHAT and CDR2 as FQNNGV. The CDR3 extends over 14 amino acids. The CDR3 DNA reads as TGTGCCAGCAGCGAGGGGGTAACGGGAGATACGCAGTATTTT. It codes for CASSEGVTGDTQYF.

The V gene is TRBV28, the J gene TRBJ1-2, with D hard to call. Germline assignment: CDR1 MDHEN and CDR2 SYDVKM. Trimming removed 1 base at V and 4 bases at J, with 10 bases between. This CDR3 contains 14 residues. CDR3 sequence: CASSLSLSPYGYTF. The CDR3 DNA reads TGTGCCAGCAGTTTATCCCTGTCGCCCTATGGCTACACCTTC.

The chain is built from TRBV18 and TRBJ2-5; the D call may be TRBD1 or TRBD2 (6 bases each). This CDR3 region has 13 residues. Per germline, CDR1 KGHSH and CDR2 LQKENI. Trimming left V 5 bases short and J 5 bases short, with 12 bases between. Written as DNA, the CDR3 is TGTGCCAGCTCAAGACTAGGGGGGGAGACCCAGTACTTC. Protein: CASSRLGGETQYF.

This chain connects TRBV28 to TRBJ2-6; D is unclear. This CDR3 is built from 13 residues. With 3 bases removed from V and 4 bases from J, the gap between germline ends came to 4 bases. Germline V lookup: CDR1 MDHEN, CDR2 SYDVKM. The CDR3 reads CASSFPGANVLTF. CDR3 bases: TGTGCCAGCAGTTTCCCCGGGGCCAACGTCCTGACTTTC.

The genes are TRBV9 and TRBJ2-1; 9 bases are a match to TRBD1. Germline trimming cut 7 bases from V and 5 bases from J; bases unmatched to any gene: 4. There are 13 residues in the CDR3. Germline CDR1 reads SGDLS; CDR2 reads YYNGEE. The CDR3 DNA reads as TGTGCCAGCCGACAGGGGGAAGACAATGAGCAGTTCTTC. This gives the protein CASRQGEDNEQFF. Full variable domain (rest looked up from reference TRBV9 and TRBJ2-1): DSGVTQTPKHLITATGQRVTLRCSPRSGDLSVYWYQQSLDQGLQFLIQYYNGEERAKGNILERFSAQQFPDLHSELNLSSLELGDSALYFCASRQGEDNEQFFGPGTRLTVL.

This chain joins TRBV11-2 and TRBJ2-5, with TRBD2 identical over 9 bases. The CDR3 sequence is 15 residues long. Per the germline V gene, CDR1 is SGHAT and CDR2 is FQNNGV. Trimming removed 0 bases from V and 5 bases from J; junction bases left unmatched: 4. The CDR3 DNA sequence: TGTGCCAGCAGCTTAGAGATAGCGGGAGTTGAGACCCAGTACTTC. Residues: CASSLEIAGVETQYF. The whole variable domain, filled in from reference TRBV11-2 and TRBJ2-5, reads EAGVAQSPRYKIIEKRQSVAFWCNPISGHATLYWYQQILGQGPKLLIQFQNNGVVDDSQLPKDRFSAERLKGVDSTLKIQPAKLEDSAVYLCASSLEIAGVETQYFGPGTRLLVL.

The V and J genes are TRBV5-1 and TRBJ1-5, with TRBD1 matching over 10 bases. Trimming removed 4 bases from V and 4 bases from J; junction bases left unmatched: 2. In germline, CDR1 is SGHRS, CDR2 YFSETQ. The CDR3 consists of 14 residues. CDR3 sequence: CASSAGQGNQPQHF. The DNA for the CDR3 is TGCGCCAGCAGCGCGGGACAGGGGAATCAGCCCCAGCATTTT.